This T cell receptor (beta chain) was captured by sequencing in a study of T cell changes during pregnancy in multiple sclerosis. Between the trimmed V and J ends, which lost 5 bases and 3 bases, there was a span of 13 bases. The germline V gene has CDR1 SSHAT and CDR2 FNYEAQ (reference sequence). The CDR3 covers 14 residues. Profiling relied on immunoSEQ multiplex PCR, and the TCRdb table lists in-frame clones only, not all of them. This table holds roughly 48,000 clones, roughly 92% found once. The V call is TRBV7-7, the J call TRBJ2-5; possibly TRBD1 for D (6 bases). The receptor was derived from a female donor with multiple sclerosis, enrolled in a pregnancy study. The sample consisted of CD4+ T cells from peripheral blood mononuclear cells, taken in the third trimester of pregnancy. CDR3 sequence: CASSKIAGEETQYF. The CDR3 bases are TGTGCCAGCAGCAAAATAGCAGGGGAAGAGACCCAGTACTTC.